This T cell receptor (beta chain) was recorded in a study of T cell repertoires in cytomegalovirus infection. Study-wide context: Selected CMV epitopes included recently identified HLA-C-restricted ones as well as well-studied HLA-B-restricted ones. Public TCR beta signatures were indicative of both CMV infection and a matching HLA type. Study results and caveats: Dominating the ex vivo response were TCR beta clonotypes that were CMV-specific and HLA-C-restricted.

As concerns this clonotype: What it binds is not known.

TCRdb fed the reads into MiXCR, producing one record per CDR3 protein. The sample lists about 920,000 distinct CDR3 sequences; around 32% were seen once. This clonotype was obtained from a human donor in good health (CMV status not recorded). Some clones in this sample may be carry-over from other donors' samples. The material sequenced was cultured CD8+ T cells from PBMCs, taken from culture after CMV antigen stimulation.

The CDR3 bases are TGTGCCAGCAGTTACGACGGGGCTGAGGAGACCCAGTACTTC. This translates into CASSYDGAEETQYF. The rearrangement joins TRBV6-2 or TRBV6-3 to TRBJ2-5; either TRBD1 or TRBD2 may fit D (5 bases each). This CDR3 contains 14 residues. The germline CDR1 and CDR2 sequences are MNHEY and SVGEGT. Trimming took off 2 bases at V and 5 bases at J, with 12 bases between the two ends.